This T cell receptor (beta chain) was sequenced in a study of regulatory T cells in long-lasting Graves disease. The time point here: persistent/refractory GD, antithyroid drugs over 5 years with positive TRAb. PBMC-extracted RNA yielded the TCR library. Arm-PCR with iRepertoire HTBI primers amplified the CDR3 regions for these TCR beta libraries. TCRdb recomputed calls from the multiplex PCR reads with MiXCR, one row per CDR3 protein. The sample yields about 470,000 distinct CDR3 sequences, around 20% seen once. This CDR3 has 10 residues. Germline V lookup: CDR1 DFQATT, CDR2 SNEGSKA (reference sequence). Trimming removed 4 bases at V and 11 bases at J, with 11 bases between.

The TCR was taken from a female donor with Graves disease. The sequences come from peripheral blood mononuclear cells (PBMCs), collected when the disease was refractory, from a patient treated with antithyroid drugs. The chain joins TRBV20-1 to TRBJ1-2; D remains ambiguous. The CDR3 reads CSAKAVSYTF. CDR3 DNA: TGCAGTGCTAAAGCGGTTTCTTACACCTTC.